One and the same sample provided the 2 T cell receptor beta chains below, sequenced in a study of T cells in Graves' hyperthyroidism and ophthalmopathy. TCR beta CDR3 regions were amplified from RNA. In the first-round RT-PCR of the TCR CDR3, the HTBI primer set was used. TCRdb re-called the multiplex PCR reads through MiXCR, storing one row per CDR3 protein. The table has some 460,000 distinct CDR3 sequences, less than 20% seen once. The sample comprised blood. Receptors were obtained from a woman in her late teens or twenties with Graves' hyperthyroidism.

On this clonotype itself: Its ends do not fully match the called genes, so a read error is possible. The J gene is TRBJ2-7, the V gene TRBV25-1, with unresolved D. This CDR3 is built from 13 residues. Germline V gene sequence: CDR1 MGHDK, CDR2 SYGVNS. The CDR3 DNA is TGTGCCAGCAGCCCCCCCCGGACCTACAAGCAGTACTTC. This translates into CASSPPRTYKQYF.

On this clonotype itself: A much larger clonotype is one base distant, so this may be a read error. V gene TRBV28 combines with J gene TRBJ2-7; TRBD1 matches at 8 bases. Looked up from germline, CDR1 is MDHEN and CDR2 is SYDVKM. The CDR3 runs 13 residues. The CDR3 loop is CANSWTGPNEQYF. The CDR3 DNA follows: TGTGCCAACAGTTGGACAGGGCCGAACGAGCAGTACTTC.